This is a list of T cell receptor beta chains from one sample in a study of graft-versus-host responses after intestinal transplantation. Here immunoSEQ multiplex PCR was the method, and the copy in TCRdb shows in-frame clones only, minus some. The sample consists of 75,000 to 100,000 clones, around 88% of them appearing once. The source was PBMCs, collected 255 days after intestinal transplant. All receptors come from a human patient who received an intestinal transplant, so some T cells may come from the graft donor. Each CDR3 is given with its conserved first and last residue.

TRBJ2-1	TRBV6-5	CASSYTDRGSYNEQFF
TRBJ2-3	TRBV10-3	CAISDHDTQYF
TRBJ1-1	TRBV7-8	CASSLRWGNTEAFF
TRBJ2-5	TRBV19	CASRPGDRGQETQYF
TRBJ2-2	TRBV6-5	CASSYVPGQGSGELFF
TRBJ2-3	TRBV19	CASSMMAGGLSSTDTQYF
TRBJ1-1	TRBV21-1	CASSKKKGWTEAFF
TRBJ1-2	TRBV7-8	CASSSLVGVLGYGYTF
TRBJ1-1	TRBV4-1	CASSQVAGAARGEAFF
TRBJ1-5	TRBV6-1	CASSNRGQSNQPQHF
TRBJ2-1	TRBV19	CASSIDSGGLAGLTYNEQFF
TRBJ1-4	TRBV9	CASSVDPDATNEKLFF
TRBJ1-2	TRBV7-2	CASNLDRATLKGYTF
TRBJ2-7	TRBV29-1	CSVGPSAPYEQYF
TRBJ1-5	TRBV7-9	CASSSGQPNQPQHF
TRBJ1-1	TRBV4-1	CASSQVLLAAEAFF
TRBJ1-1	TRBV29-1	CSVASGANTEAFF
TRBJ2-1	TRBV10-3	CAISESLGSGYNEQFF
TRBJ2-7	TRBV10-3	CAISESGTSDSYEQYF
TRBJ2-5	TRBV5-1	CASSFDRQSQYF
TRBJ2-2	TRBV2	CASSDPTGAPGELFF
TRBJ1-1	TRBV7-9	CASSLTGYTEAFF
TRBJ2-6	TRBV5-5	CASLGMAGANVLTF
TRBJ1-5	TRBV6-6	CASSWDNQPQHF
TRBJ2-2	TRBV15	CATSLVGGGHTSTAGELFF
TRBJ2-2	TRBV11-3	CASSLGHRGGELFF
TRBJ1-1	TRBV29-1	CSVGTVRRQNTEAFF
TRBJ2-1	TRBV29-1	CSVGGGDISYNEQFF
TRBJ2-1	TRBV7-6	CASSQGLAGDPYNEQFF
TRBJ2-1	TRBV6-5	CASSYSPGGYNEQFF
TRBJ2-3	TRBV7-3	CASSPSVGGPRPSTDTQYF
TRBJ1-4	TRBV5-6	CASSLGQGGEKLFF
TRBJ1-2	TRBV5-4	CASSPNGYGYTF
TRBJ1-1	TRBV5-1	CASSLLQGNTEAFF
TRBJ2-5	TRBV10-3	CAISPSPRETQYF
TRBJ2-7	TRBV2	CASSEPLTGTYEQYF
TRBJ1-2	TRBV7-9	CASSPGQGITYGYTF
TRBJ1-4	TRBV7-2	CASSSSGGRGEKLFF
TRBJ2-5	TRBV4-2	CASSQLDSGTGEETQYF
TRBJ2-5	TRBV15	CATSRGTSQETQYF
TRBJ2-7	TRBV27	CASSLCPSPATYEQYF
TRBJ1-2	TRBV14	CASSQDRQGNYGYTF
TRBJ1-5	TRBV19	CASKDPSEGNQPQHF
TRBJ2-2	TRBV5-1	CASRGQVNTGELFF
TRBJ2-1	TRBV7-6	CASSLAHSPYYNEQFF
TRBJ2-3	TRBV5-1	CASSFVGASGGASTDTQYF
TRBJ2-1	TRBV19	CASSVSMSSYNEQFF
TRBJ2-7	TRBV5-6	CASSLGAGAYEQYF
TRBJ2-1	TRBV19	CASSIVRGGEQFF
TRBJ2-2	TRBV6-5	CASSYSTSGELFF
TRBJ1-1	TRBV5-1	CASSFPGTGPTEAFF
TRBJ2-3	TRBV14	CASSQDGGRWEDTQYF
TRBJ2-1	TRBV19	CASSIGGASNEQFF
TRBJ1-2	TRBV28	CASSLGGRAPGIFYGYTF
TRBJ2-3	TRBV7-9	CASSLGEDRDTQYF